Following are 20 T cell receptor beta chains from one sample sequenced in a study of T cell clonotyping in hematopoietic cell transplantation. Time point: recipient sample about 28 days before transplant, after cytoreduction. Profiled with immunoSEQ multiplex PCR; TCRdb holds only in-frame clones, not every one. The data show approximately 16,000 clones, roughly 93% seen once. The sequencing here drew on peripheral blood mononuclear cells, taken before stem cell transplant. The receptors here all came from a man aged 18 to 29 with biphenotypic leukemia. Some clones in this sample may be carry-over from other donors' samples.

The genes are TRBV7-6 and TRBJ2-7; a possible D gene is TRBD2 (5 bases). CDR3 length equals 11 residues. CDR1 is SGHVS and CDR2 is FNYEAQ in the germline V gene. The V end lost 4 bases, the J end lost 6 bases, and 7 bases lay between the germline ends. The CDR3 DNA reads TGTGCCAGCAGCTCCGGAGGCGAGCAGTACTTC. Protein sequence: CASSSGGEQYF.

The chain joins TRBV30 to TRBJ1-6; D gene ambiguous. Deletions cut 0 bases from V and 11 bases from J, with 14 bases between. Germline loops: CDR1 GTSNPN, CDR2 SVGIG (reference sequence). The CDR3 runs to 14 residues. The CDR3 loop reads CAWSVEGGKAPLHF. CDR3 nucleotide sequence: TGTGCCTGGAGTGTAGAGGGAGGGAAGGCACCCCTCCACTTT.

The CDR3 nucleotides read TGCGCCAGCAGCCTGGGTGGGGAGTCTCAGCCCCAGCATTTT. Translating it yields CASSLGGESQPQHF. This chain links TRBV5-1 with TRBJ1-5; no definite D call. The germline gives CDR1 SGHRS, CDR2 YFSETQ. Between the trimmed V and J ends, which lost 4 bases and 6 bases, there was a span of 14 bases. The CDR3 is 14 amino acids.

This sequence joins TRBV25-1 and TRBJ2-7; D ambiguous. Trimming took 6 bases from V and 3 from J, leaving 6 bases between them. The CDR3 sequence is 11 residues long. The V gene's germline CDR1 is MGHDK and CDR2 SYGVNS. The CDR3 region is CASSLNYEQYF. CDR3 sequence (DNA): TGTGCCAGCAGCCTTAACTACGAGCAGTACTTC.

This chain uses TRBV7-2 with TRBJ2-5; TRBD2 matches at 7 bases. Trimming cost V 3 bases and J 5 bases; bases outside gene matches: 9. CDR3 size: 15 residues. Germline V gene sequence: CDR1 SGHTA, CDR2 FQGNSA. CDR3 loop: CASSLTSYPGETQYF. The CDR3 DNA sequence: TGTGCCAGCAGCTTGACTAGCTATCCTGGGGAGACCCAGTACTTC.

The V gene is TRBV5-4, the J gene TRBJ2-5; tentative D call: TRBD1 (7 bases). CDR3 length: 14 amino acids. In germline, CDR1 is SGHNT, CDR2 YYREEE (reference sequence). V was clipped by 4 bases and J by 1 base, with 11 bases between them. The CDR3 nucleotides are TGTGCCAGCAGCGGCGGGACAGTCCAAGAGACCCAGTACTTC. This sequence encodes CASSGGTVQETQYF.

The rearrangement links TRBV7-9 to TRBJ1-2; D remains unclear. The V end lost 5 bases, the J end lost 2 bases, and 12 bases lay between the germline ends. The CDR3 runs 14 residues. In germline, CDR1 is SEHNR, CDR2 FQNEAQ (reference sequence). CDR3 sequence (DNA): TGTGCCAGCAGCCAACCTCTGACCAACTATGGCTACACCTTC. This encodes CASSQPLTNYGYTF.

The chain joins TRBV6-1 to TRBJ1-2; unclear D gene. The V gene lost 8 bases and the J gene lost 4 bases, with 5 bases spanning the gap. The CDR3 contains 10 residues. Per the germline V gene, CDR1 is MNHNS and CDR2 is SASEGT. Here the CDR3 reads CASSFYGYTF. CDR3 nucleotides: TGTGCCAGCTCTTTCTATGGCTACACCTTC.

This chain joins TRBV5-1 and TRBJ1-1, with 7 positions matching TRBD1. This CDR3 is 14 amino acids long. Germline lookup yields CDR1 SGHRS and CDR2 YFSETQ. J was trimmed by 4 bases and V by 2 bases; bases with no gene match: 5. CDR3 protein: CASSFGQEPTEAFF. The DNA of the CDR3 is TGCGCCAGCAGCTTCGGACAGGAGCCCACTGAAGCTTTCTTT.

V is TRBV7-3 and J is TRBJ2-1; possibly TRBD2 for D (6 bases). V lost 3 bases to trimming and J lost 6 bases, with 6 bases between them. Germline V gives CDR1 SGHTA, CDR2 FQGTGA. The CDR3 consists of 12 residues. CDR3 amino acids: CASSLTSNEQFF. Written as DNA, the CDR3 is TGTGCCAGCAGCTTGACTAGCAATGAGCAGTTCTTC.

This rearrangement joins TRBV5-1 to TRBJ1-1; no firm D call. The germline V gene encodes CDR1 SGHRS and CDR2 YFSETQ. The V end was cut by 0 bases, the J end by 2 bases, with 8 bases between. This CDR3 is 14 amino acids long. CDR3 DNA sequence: TGCGCCAGCAGCTTGGTTCGGGGAAACACTGAAGCTTTCTTT. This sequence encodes CASSLVRGNTEAFF.

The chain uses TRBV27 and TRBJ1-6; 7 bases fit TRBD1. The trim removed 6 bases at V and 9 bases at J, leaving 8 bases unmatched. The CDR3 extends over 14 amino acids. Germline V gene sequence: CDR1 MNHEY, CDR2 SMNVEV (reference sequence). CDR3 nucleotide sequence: TGTGCCAGCAGCCCGACAGGGACTGGTTCACCCCTCCACTTT. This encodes CASSPTGTGSPLHF.

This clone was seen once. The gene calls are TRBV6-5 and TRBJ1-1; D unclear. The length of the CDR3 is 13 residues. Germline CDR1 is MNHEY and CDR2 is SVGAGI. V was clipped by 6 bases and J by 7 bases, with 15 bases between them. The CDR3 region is CASRRAKEIEAFF. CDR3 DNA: TGTGCCAGCAGGAGGGCCAAGGAGATTGAAGCTTTCTTT.

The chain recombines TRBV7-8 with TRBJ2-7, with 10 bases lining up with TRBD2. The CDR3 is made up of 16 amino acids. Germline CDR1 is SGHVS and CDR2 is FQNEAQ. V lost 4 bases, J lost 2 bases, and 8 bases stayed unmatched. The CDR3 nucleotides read TGTGCCAGCAGCTCGCAGGGGCTAGCGGGGGCCTACGAGCAGTACTTC. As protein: CASSSQGLAGAYEQYF. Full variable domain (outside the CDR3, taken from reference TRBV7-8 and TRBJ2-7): GAGVSQSPRYKVAKRGQDVALRCDPISGHVSLFWYQQALGQGPEFLTYFQNEAQLDKSGLPSDRFFAERPEGSVSTLKIQRTQQEDSAVYLCASSSQGLAGAYEQYFGPGTRLTVT.

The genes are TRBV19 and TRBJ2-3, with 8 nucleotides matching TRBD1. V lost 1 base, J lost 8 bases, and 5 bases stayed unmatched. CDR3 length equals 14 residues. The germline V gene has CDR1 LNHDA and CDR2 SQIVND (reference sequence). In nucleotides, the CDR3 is TGTGCCAGTAGTATAGGGACAGGGTTAGGTACGCAGTATTTT. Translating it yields CASSIGTGLGTQYF.

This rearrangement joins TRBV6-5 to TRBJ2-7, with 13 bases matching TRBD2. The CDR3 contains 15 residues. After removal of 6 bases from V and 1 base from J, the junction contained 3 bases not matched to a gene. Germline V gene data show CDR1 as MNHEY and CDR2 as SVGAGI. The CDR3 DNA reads TGTGCCAGCAGCTTACTAGCGGGGGGGTCCTACGAGCAGTACTTC. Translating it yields CASSLLAGGSYEQYF.

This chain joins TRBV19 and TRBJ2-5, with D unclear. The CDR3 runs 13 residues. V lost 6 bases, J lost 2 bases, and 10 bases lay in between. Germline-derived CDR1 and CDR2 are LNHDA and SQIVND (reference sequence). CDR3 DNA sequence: TGTGCCAGTAGGACGTGGGAACAAGAGACCCAGTACTTC. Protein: CASRTWEQETQYF.

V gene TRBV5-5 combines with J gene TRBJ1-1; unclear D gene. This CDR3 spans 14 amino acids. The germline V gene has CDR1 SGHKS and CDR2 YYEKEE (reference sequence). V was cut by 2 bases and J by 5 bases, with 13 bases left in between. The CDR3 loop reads CASSLEGGGTEAFF. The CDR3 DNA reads TGTGCCAGCAGCTTAGAGGGAGGTGGGACTGAAGCTTTCTTT.

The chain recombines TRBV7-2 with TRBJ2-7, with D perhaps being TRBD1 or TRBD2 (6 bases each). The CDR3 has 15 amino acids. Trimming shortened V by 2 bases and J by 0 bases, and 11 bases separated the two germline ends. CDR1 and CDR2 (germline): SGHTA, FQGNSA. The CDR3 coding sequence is TGTGCCAGCAGCTTAAAGGGGGGAACCTCCTACGAGCAGTACTTC. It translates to CASSLKGGTSYEQYF.

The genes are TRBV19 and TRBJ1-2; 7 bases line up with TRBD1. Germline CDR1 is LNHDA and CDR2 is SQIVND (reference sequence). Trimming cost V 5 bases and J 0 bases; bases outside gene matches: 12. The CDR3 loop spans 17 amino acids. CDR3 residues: CASSVHRDRSSNYGYTF. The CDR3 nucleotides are TGTGCCAGTAGTGTTCACCGGGACAGATCTTCTAACTATGGCTACACCTTC.